This is a list of T cell receptor beta chains from one sample in a study of cytomegalovirus exposure and HLA in healthy donors. The table came from immunoSEQ multiplex PCR; TCRdb's copy has only in-frame clones and leaves some out. The data contain 150,000 to 200,000 clones, roughly 71% of them singletons. Sequencing was performed on PBMCs. The receptors were sampled from a girl under 18 in good health and CMV-seronegative. Each CDR3 is given without its conserved first and last residue. Expanded clones get a size class; other rows say once, few or many, or leave the size out.

j_gene,abundance,v_gene,CDR3aa
TRBJ2-5,NA,TRBV5-1,ASSPEDGLGGTQY
TRBJ2-7,few,TRBV19,ASSMAEAYEQY
TRBJ1-1,NA,TRBV5-1,ASSLVAGRDEAF
TRBJ1-1,NA,TRBV4-1,ASSQPQDRVSTEAF
TRBJ1-1,NA,TRBV6-1,ASSVMDRGSTEAF
TRBJ1-2,once,TRBV9,ASSVATGRNYGYT
TRBJ2-3,few,TRBV5-1,ASSLGLAGGGDTDTQY
TRBJ1-2,NA,TRBV19,ASRTGALGYT
TRBJ1-6,NA,TRBV5-4,ASSHRGQNSPLH
TRBJ2-2,NA,TRBV5-1,ASSAQGITGELF
TRBJ2-4,NA,TRBV27,ASSQLFPDSLAKNIQY
TRBJ2-7,NA,TRBV27,ASSLSAGGYEQY
TRBJ2-7,NA,TRBV4-1,ASSQVSRVEQY
TRBJ2-3,NA,TRBV5-6,ASSFWIGGQGRKDTQY
TRBJ2-3,few,TRBV5-1,ASSSSGADTQY
TRBJ1-2,few,TRBV5-8,ASRRDRGDRYGYT
TRBJ1-1,NA,TRBV5-5,ASSPGTANTEAF
TRBJ2-2,few,TRBV19,ASSIDLGELF